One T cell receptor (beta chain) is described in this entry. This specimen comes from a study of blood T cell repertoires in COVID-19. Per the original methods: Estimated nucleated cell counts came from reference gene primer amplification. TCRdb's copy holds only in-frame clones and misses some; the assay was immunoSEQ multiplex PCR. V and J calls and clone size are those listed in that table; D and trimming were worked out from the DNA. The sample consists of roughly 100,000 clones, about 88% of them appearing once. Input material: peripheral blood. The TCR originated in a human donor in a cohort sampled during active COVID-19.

CDR3 nucleotide sequence: TGCAGCGCAGGACAGGGGGCAACTGAAGCTTTCTTT. Amino acid sequence: CSAGQGATEAFF. The chain combines TRBV29-1 with TRBJ1-1; 11 nucleotides line up with TRBD1. CDR1 is SQVTM, CDR2 ANQGSEA, per germline. The ends lost 7 bases at V and 5 bases at J; junction bases unmatched: 3. This CDR3 spans 12 amino acids.